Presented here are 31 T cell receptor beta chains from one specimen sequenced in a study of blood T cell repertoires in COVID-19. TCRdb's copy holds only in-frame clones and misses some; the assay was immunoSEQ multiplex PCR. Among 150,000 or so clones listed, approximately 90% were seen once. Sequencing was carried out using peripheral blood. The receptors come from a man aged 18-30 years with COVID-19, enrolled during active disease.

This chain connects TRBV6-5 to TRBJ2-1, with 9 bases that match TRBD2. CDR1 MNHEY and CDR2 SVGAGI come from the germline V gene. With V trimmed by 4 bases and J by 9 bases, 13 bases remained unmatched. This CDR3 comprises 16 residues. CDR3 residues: CASSSLAGWAYGEQFF. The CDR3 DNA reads TGTGCCAGCAGTTCCCTAGCGGGATGGGCTTACGGTGAGCAGTTCTTC.

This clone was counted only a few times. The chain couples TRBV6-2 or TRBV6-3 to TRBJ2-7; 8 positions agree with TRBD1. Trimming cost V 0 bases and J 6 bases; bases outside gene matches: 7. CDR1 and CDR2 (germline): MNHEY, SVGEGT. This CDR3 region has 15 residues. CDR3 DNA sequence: TGTGCCAGCAGTTACTCCCCTGACAGGGGTGGCGAGCAGTACTTC. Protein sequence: CASSYSPDRGGEQYF.

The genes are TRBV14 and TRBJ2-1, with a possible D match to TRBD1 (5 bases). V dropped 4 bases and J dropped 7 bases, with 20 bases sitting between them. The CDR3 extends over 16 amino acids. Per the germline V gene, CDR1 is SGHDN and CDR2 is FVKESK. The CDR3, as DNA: TGTGCCAGCAGCCGTGGCGCAGGGCATTTGAGGAATGAGCAGTTCTTC. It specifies CASSRGAGHLRNEQFF. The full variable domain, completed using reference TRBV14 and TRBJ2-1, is EAGVTQFPSHSVIEKGQTVTLRCDPISGHDNLYWYRRVMGKEIKFLLHFVKESKQDESGMPNNRFLAERTGGTYSTLKVQPAELEDSGVYFCASSRGAGHLRNEQFFGPGTRLTVL.

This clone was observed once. The CDR3 sequence is CASRARLVNTGELFF. The CDR3 DNA reads as TGTGCCAGCAGAGCGAGACTAGTGAACACCGGGGAGCTGTTTTTT. J is TRBJ2-2 and V is TRBV7-8, with D possibly matching TRBD2 (6 bases). Germline V gene sequence: CDR1 SGHVS, CDR2 FQNEAQ. V lost 6 bases to trimming and J lost 1 base, with 12 bases between them. The CDR3 loop spans 15 amino acids.

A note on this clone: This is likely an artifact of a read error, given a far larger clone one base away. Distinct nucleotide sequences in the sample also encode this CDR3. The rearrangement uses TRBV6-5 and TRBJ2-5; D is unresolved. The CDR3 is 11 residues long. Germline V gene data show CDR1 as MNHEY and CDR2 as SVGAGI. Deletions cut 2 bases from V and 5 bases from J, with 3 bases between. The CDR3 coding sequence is TGTGCCAGCAGTTACCTGGAGACCCAGTACTTC. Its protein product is CASSYLETQYF.

The CDR3: CASSQDRSNRGSLFSSYEQYF. CDR3 DNA sequence: TGCGCCAGCAGCCAAGATAGGAGCAACAGGGGATCCCTTTTTAGTTCCTACGAGCAGTACTTC. V gene TRBV4-3 combines with J gene TRBJ2-7, with 7 bases lining up with TRBD1. This CDR3 region has 21 residues. Per the germline V gene, CDR1 is LGHNA and CDR2 is YSLEER. V shed 0 bases, J shed 1 base, and the junction held 21 bases outside the gene matches.

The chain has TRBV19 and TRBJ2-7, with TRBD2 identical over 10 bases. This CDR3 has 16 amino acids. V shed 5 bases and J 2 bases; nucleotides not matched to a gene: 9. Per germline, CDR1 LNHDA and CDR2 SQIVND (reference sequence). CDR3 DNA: TGTGCCAGTAGTTTCAGGACTAGCGGATCCCCCTACGAGCAGTACTTC. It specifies CASSFRTSGSPYEQYF.

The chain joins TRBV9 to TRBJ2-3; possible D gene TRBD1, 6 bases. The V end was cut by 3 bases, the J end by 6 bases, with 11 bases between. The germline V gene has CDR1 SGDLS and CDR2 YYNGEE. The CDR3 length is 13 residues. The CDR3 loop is CASSEEGEDTQYF. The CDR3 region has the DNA TGTGCCAGCAGCGAAGAGGGGGAGGATACGCAGTATTTT.

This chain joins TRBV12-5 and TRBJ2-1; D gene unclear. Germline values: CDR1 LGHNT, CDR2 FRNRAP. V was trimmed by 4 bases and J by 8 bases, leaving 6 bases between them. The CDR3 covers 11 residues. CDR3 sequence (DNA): TGTGCTAGTGGTTCCCGTGATGAGCAGTTCTTC. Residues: CASGSRDEQFF.

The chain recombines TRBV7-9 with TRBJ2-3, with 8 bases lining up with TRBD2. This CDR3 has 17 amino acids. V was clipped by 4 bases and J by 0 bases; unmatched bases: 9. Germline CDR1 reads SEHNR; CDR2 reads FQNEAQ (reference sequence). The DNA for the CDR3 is TGTGCCAGCAGCTCCCCCGAGGCTAGCGGGAGCACAGATACGCAGTATTTT. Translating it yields CASSSPEASGSTDTQYF.

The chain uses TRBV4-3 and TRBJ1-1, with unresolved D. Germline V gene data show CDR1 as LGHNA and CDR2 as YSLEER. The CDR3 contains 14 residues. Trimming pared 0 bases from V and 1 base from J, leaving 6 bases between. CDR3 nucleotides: TGCGCCAGCAGCCAAGAAGAGCGGAACACTGAAGCTTTCTTT. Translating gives CASSQEERNTEAFF.

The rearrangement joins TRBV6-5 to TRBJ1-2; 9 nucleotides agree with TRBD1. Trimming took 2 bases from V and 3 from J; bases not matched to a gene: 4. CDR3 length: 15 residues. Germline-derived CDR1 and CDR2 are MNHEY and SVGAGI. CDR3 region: CASSYHRDRDYGYTF. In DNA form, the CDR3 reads TGTGCCAGCAGTTACCACCGGGACAGGGACTATGGCTACACCTTC.

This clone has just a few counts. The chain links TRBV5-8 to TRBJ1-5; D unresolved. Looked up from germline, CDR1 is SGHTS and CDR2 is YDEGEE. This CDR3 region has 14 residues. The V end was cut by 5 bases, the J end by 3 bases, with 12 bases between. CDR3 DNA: TGTGCCAGCAGTTTCGACGGGATCAATCAGCCCCAGCATTTT. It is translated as CASSFDGINQPQHF.

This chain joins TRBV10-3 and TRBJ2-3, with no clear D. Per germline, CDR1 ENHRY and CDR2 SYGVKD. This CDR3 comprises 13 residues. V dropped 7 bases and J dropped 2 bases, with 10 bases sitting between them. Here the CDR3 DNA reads TGTGCCATCACCGCTCGGTCCACAGATACGCAGTATTTT. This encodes CAITARSTDTQYF.

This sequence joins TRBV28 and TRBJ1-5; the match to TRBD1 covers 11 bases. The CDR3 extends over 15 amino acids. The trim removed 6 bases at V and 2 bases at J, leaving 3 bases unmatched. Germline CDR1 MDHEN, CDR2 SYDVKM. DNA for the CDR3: TGTGCCAGCAGCCGGACAGGGGGCGGCAATCAGCCCCAGCATTTT. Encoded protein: CASSRTGGGNQPQHF.

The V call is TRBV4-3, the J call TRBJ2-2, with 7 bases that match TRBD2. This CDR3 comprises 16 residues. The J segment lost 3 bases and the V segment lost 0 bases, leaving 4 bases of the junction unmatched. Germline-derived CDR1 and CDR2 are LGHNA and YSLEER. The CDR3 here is CASSQDRLADTGELFF. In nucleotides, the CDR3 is TGCGCCAGCAGCCAAGATCGCCTAGCGGACACCGGGGAGCTGTTTTTT.

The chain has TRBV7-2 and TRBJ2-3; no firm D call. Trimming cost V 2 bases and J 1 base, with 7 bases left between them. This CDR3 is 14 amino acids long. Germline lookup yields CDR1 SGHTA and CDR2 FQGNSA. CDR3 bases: TGTGCCAGCAGCTTAACCCAGGGCACAGATACGCAGTATTTT. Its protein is CASSLTQGTDTQYF.

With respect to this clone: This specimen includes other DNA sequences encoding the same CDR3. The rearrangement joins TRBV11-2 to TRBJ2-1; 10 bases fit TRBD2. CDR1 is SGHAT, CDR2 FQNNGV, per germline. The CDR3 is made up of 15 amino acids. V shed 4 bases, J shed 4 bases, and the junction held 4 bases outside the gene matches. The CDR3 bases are TGTGCCAGCAGCTCACTAGCGGGACCTTACAATGAGCAGTTCTTC. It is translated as CASSSLAGPYNEQFF. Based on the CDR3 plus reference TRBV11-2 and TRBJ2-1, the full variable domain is EAGVAQSPRYKIIEKRQSVAFWCNPISGHATLYWYQQILGQGPKLLIQFQNNGVVDDSQLPKDRFSAERLKGVDSTLKIQPAKLEDSAVYLCASSSLAGPYNEQFFGPGTRLTVL.

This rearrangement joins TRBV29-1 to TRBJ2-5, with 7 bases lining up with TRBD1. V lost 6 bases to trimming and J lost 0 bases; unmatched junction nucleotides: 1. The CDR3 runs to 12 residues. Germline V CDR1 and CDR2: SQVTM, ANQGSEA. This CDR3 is CSVTGYQETQYF. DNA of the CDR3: TGCAGCGTGACAGGGTACCAAGAGACCCAGTACTTC.

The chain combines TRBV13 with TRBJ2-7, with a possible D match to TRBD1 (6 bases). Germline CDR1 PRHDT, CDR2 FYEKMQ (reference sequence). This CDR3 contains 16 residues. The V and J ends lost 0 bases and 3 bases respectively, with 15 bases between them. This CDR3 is CASSLGLGRGYYEQYF. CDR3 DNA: TGTGCCAGCAGCTTAGGCCTGGGAAGGGGGTACTACGAGCAGTACTTC. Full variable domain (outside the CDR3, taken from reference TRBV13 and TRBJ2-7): AAGVIQSPRHLIKEKRETATLKCYPIPRHDTVYWYQQGPGQDPQFLISFYEKMQSDKGSIPDRFSAQQFSDYHSELNMSSLELGDSALYFCASSLGLGRGYYEQYFGPGTRLTVT.

The chain's CDR3 is CASSLDIWETQYF. The CDR3 nucleotides read TGTGCCAGCAGCTTAGACATTTGGGAGACCCAGTACTTC. The chain joins TRBV5-4 to TRBJ2-5; no definite D call. The CDR3 loop spans 13 amino acids. The germline CDR1 and CDR2 sequences are SGHNT and YYREEE (reference sequence). Trimming took off 2 bases at V and 5 bases at J, with 10 bases between the two ends.

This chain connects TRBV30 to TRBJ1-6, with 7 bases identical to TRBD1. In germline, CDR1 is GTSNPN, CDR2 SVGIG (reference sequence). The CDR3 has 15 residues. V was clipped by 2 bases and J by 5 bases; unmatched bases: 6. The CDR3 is CAWSWGQQNNSPLHF. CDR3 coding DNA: TGTGCCTGGAGTTGGGGACAGCAGAATAATTCACCCCTCCACTTT.

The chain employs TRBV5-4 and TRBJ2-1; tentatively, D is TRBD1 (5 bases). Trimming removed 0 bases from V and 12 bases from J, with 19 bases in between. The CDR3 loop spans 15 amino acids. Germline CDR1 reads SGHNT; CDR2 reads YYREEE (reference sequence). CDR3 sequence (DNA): TGTGCCAGCAGCTTGGATTTGGACAACGTGTTGGGGCAGTTCTTC. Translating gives CASSLDLDNVLGQFF. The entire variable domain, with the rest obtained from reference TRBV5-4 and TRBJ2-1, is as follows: ETGVTQSPTHLIKTRGQQVTLRCSSQSGHNTVSWYQQALGQGPQFIFQYYREEENGRGNFPPRFSGLQFPNYSSELNVNALELDDSALYLCASSLDLDNVLGQFFGPGTRLTVL.

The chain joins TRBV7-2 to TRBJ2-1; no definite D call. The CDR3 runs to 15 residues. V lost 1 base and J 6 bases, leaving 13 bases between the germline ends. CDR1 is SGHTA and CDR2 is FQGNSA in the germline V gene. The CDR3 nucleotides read TGTGCCAGCAGCTTAGAAGCCCCTCTAGTCAATGAGCAGTTCTTC. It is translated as CASSLEAPLVNEQFF.

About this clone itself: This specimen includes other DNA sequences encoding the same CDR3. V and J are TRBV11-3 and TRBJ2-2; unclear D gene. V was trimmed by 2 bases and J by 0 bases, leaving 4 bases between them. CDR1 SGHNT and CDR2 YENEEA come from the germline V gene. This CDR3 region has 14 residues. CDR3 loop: CASSLKPNTGELFF. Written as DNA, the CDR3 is TGTGCCAGCAGCTTAAAGCCGAACACCGGGGAGCTGTTTTTT.

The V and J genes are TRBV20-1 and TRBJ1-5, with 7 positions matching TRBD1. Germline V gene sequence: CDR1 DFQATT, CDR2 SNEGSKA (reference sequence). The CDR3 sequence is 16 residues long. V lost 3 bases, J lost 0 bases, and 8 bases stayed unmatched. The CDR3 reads CSASGTAIYSNQPQHF. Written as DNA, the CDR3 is TGCAGTGCTAGTGGGACAGCCATTTATAGCAATCAGCCCCAGCATTTT.

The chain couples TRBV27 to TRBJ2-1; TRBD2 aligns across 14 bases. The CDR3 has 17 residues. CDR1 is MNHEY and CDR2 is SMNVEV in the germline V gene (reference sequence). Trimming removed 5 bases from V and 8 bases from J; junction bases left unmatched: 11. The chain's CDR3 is CASSLTGTSGSGDEQFF. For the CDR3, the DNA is TGTGCCAGCAGTCTGACCGGGACTAGCGGGAGTGGGGATGAGCAGTTCTTC.

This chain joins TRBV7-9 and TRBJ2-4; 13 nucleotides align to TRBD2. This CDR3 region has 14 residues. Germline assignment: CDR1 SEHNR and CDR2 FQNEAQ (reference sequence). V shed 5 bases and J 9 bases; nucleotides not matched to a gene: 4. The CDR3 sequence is CASSGLAGEFIQYF. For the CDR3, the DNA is TGTGCCAGCAGCGGACTAGCGGGAGAGTTCATTCAGTACTTC.

Here the CDR3 reads CASSLPWTGDYEQYF. The CDR3 nucleotides are TGTGCCAGCAGCTTGCCCTGGACAGGGGACTACGAGCAGTACTTC. This rearrangement joins TRBV5-8 to TRBJ2-7; 9 bases are shared with TRBD1. Germline CDR1 and CDR2: SGHTS and YDEGEE. The CDR3 has 15 amino acids. Unmatched junction bases numbered 5, after V lost 1 base and J lost 3 bases.

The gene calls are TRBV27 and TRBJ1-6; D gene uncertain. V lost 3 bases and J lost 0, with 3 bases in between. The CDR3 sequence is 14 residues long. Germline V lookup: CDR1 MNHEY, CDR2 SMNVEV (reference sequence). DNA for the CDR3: TGTGCCAGCAGTTTCCGCTCCTATAATTCACCCCTCCACTTT. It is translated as CASSFRSYNSPLHF.

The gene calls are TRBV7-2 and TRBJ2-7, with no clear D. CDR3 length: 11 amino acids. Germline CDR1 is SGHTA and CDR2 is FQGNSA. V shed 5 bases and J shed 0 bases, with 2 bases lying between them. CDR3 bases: TGTGCCAGCAGCCTCTCCTACGAGCAGTACTTC. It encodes CASSLSYEQYF. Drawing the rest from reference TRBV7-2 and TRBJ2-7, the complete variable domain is GAGVSQSPSNKVTEKGKDVELRCDPISGHTALYWYRQSLGQGLEFLIYFQGNSAPDKSGLPSDRFSAERTGGSVSTLTIQRTQQEDSAVYLCASSLSYEQYFGPGTRLTVT.